The sequence of this T cell receptor beta chain was determined in a study of shared clonotypes between healthy human individuals. Trimming pared 3 bases from V and 2 bases from J, leaving 9 bases between. Germline CDR1 is MGHRA and CDR2 is YSYEKL. The CDR3 loop spans 14 amino acids. Overall study results and limits: With few donors, the genetic and exposure-history diversity represented was limited.

This clone occurred once. Its antigen is undetermined. Sequencing was performed with immunoSEQ multiplex PCR; in TCRdb, only in-frame clones are kept and a portion is missing. This repertoire shows about 2 million clones, 85% to 95% found once; its top ten account for about 1.1%. As defined, naive CD8 cells were CD45RO-negative and positively selected for CCR7, with terminally differentiated effector memory CD45RA+ cells excluded. Sequencing was carried out using naive CD8+ T cells sorted from blood. This receptor was taken from a man aged 18 to 29 in good health. The V and J genes are TRBV4-1 and TRBJ2-3, with D unclear. CDR3 sequence reads: CASSHGSSTDTQYF. The DNA of the CDR3 is TGCGCCAGCAGCCACGGGTCGTCCACAGATACGCAGTATTTT.